The 2 T cell receptor beta chains reported below all come from one sample, sequenced in a study of blood T cell repertoires in COVID-19. Data came from immunoSEQ multiplex PCR; TCRdb stores just in-frame clones and leaves some out. The table records 250,000 to 300,000 clones, 80% to 90% of them present only once. The sample was peripheral blood. Source of these receptors: a woman in her 40s with acute or convalescent COVID-19.

The rearrangement uses TRBV18 and TRBJ1-5; D unresolved. The CDR3 is 15 amino acids. Germline assignment: CDR1 KGHSH and CDR2 LQKENI. V dropped 6 bases and J dropped 2 bases, with 14 bases sitting between them. The CDR3 nucleotides read TGTGCCAGCTCCTTACTCAAGGAGGGCAATCAGCCCCAGCATTTT. It yields the protein CASSLLKEGNQPQHF.

This clone appeared once. V gene TRBV7-7 combines with J gene TRBJ1-3; no reliable D call. The CDR3 is 17 amino acids. Germline CDR1 reads SSHAT; CDR2 reads FNYEAQ (reference sequence). V was pared by 5 bases and J by 0 bases, with 17 bases between. The CDR3 sequence: CASSPTHPVSSGNTIYF. The CDR3 nucleotides are TGTGCCAGCAGCCCAACCCACCCGGTGAGCTCTGGAAACACCATATATTTT. The complete variable domain, with remaining parts taken from reference TRBV7-7 and TRBJ1-3, reads GAGVSQSPRYKVTKRGQDVTLRCDPISSHATLYWYQQALGQGPEFLTYFNYEAQPDKSGLPSDRFSAERPEGSISTLTIQRTEQRDSAMYRCASSPTHPVSSGNTIYFGEGSWLTVV.